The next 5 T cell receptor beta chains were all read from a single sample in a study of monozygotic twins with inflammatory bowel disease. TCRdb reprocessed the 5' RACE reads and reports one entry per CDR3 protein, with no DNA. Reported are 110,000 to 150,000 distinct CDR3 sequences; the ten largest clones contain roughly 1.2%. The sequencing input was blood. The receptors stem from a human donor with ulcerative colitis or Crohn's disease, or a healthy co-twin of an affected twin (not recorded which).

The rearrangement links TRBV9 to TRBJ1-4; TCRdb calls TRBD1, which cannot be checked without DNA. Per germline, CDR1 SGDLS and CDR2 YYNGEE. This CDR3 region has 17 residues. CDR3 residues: CASRTGTGAFRGEKLFF.

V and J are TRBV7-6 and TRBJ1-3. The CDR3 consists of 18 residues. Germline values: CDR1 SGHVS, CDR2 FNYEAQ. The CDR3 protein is CASSLRSGLTGSGNTIYF.

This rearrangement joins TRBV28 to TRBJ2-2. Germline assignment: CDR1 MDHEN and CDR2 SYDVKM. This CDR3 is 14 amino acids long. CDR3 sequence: CASSLSQWAGELFF.

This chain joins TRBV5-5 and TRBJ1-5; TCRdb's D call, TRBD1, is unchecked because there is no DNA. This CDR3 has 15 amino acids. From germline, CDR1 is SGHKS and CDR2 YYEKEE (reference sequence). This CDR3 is CASSLRQGAYQPQHF.

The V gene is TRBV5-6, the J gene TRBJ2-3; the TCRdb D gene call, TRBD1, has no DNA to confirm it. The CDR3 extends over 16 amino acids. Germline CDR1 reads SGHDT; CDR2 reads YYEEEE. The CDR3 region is CASTPQGMLTTDTQYF.